This T cell receptor (beta chain) was sequenced during a study of regulatory T cells in long-lasting Graves disease. The authors built TCR beta libraries using iRepertoire HTBI primers and Arm-PCR of CDR3 regions. TCRdb ran MiXCR on the multiplex PCR reads and lists one entry per CDR3 protein. The sample shows about 520,000 distinct CDR3 sequences, more than 10% of them seen only once. This clonotype was counted at least ten times. Its antigen is as yet unknown. Points from the study as a whole: The study found TRBV28, TRBJ1-2 and TRBJ2-5 favored in persistent disease.

After removal of 5 bases from V and 5 bases from J, the junction contained 5 bases not matched to a gene. This CDR3 region has 13 residues. Germline values: CDR1 SGHTA, CDR2 FQGNSA. Sample time point: newly diagnosed GD, antithyroid drugs for less than 3 months. From RNA extracted from PBMCs, the TCR library was made. Peripheral blood, around 9.7 milliliters per patient, was collected in EDTA tubes. These records were also assigned to another study, of T cells in Graves' hyperthyroidism and ophthalmopathy.

The TCR was taken from a woman between 25 and 40 years old with Graves disease. This chain uses TRBV7-2 with TRBJ2-7; 8 bases are a match to TRBD1. Specimen: peripheral blood mononuclear cells (PBMCs), collected at new diagnosis, from a patient treated with antithyroid drugs. This CDR3 is CASSTWTGNEQYF. The DNA of the CDR3 is TGTGCCAGCAGCACCTGGACAGGGAACGAGCAGTACTTC.